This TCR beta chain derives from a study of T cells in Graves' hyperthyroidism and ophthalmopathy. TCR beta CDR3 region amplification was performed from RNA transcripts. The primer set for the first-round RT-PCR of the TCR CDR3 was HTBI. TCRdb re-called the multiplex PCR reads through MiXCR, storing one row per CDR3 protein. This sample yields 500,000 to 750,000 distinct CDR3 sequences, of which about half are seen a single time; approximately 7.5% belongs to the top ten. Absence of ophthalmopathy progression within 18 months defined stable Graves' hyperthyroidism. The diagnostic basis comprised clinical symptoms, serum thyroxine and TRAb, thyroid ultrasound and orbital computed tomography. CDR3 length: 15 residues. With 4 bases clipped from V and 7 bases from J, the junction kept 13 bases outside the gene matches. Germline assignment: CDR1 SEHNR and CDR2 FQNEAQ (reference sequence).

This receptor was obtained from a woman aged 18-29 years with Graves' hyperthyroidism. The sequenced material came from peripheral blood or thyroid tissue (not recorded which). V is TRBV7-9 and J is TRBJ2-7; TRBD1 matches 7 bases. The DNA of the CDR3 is TGTGCCAGCAGCTCGACCTACAGGGGAGCAGATGAGCAGTACTTC. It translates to CASSSTYRGADEQYF.